This entry features one T cell receptor beta chain sequence. Antigen specificity is unknown. The table came from immunoSEQ multiplex PCR; TCRdb's copy has only in-frame clones and leaves some out. The table records just under 150,000 clones, roughly 90% of them present only once. This sample is drawn from a study of T cell responses to AZD1222 COVID-19 vaccine. CDR1 and CDR2 from the germline V gene are GTSNPN and SVGIG (reference sequence). This CDR3 is 13 amino acids long. V was clipped by 5 bases and J by 4 bases; unmatched bases: 5. Points from the study as a whole: Most donors were white British, females outnumbered males, and clonal diversity was possibly underestimated.

The chain is built from TRBV30 and TRBJ2-4; 7 bases map to TRBD1. Sample: peripheral blood, taken 28 days after the second AZD1222 dose. The receptor was isolated from an adult who received the AZD1222 COVID-19 vaccine. CDR3 region: CAWDPGQKNIQYF. The CDR3 nucleotides read TGTGCCTGGGATCCGGGACAGAAAAACATTCAGTACTTC.